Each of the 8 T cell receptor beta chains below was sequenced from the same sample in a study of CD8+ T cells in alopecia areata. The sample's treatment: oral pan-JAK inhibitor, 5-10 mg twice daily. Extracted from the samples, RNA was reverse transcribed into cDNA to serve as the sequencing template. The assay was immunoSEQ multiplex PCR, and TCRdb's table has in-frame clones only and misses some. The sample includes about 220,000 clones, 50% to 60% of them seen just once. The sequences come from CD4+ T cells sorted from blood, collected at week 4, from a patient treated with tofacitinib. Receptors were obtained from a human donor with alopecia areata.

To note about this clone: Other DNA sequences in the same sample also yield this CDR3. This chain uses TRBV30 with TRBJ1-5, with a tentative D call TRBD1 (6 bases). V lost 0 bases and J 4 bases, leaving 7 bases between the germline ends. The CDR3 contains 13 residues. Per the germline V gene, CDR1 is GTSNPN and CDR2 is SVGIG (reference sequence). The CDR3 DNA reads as TGTGCCTGGAGTGTCCAGGGGAATCAGCCCCAGCATTTT. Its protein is CAWSVQGNQPQHF. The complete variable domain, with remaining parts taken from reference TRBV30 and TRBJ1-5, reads SQTIHQWPATLVQPVGSPLSLECTVEGTSNPNLYWYRQAAGRGLQLLFYSVGIGQISSEVPQNLSASRPQDRQFILSSKKLLLSDSGFYLCAWSVQGNQPQHFGDGTRLSIL.

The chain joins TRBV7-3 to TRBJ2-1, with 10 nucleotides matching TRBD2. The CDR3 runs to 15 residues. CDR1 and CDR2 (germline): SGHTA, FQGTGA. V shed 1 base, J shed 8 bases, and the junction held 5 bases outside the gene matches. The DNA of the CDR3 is TGTGCCAGCAGCTTAAGGACTAGCGGAAACGATGAGCAGTTCTTC. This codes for CASSLRTSGNDEQFF. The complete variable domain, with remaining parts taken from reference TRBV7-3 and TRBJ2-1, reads GAGVSQTPSNKVTEKGKYVELRCDPISGHTALYWYRQSLGQGPEFLIYFQGTGAADDSGLPNDRFFAVRPEGSVSTLKIQRTERGDSAVYLCASSLRTSGNDEQFFGPGTRLTVL.

The CDR3 loop is CASSLDYNTGELFF. The CDR3 nucleotides read TGTGCCAGCAGCTTAGACTACAACACCGGGGAGCTGTTTTTT. This sequence joins TRBV7-8 and TRBJ2-2; D ambiguous. The CDR3 sequence is 14 residues long. Trimming left V 1 base short and J 2 bases short, with 5 bases between. Per germline, CDR1 SGHVS and CDR2 FQNEAQ.

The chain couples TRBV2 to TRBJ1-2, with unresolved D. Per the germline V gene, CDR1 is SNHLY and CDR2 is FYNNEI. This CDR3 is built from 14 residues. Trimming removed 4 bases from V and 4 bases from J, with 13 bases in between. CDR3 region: CASSAEGSLYGYTF. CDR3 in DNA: TGTGCCAGCAGTGCGGAGGGCTCCCTCTATGGCTACACCTTC.

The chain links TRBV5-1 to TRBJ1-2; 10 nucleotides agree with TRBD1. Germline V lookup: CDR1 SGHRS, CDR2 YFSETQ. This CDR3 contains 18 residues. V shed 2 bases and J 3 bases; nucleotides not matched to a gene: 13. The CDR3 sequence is CASSLWSSGQGRYYGYTF. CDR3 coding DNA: TGCGCCAGCAGCTTATGGTCGTCGGGACAGGGGCGTTACTATGGCTACACCTTC.

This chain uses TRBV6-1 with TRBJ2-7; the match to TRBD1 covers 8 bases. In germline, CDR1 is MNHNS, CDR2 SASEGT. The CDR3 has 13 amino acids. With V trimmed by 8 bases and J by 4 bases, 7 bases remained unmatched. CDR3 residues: CASGRGREYEQYF. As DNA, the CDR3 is TGTGCCAGCGGCAGGGGGCGCGAGTACGAGCAGTACTTC.

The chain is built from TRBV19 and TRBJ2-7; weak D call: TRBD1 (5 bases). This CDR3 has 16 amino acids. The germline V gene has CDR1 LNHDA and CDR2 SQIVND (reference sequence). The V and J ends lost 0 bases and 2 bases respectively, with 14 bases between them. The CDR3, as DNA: TGTGCCAGTAGTATAGATCCCAACAGGCCCACCTACGAGCAGTACTTC. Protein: CASSIDPNRPTYEQYF. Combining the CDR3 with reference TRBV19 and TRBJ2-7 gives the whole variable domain DGGITQSPKYLFRKEGQNVTLSCEQNLNHDAMYWYRQDPGQGLRLIYYSQIVNDFQKGDIAEGYSVSREKKESFPLTVTSAQKNPTAFYLCASSIDPNRPTYEQYFGPGTRLTVT.

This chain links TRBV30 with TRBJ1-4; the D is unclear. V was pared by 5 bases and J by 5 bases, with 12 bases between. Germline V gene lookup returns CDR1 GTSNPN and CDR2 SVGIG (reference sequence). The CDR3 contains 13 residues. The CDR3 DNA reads TGTGCCTGGCTCTCCCTCCGGAATGAAAAACTGTTTTTT. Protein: CAWLSLRNEKLFF.